This TCR beta chain was sequenced in a study of shared clonotypes between healthy human individuals. The germline V gene has CDR1 SGHAT and CDR2 FQNNGV. V lost 5 bases and J 2 bases, leaving 13 bases between the germline ends. The CDR3 runs 14 residues. When replicate PCRs were run on sorted subsets, they used 200 ng DNA, tens of thousands of T cell genomes. Produced via immunoSEQ multiplex PCR; TCRdb's table is partial and in-frame only. The data show some 2,000,000 clones, under 97% seen once. The sequencing sample was made of naive CD4+ T cells sorted from blood. Subset specified: CD45RA+ positively selected. This clonotype was obtained from a man aged 18 to 30 in good health. This rearrangement joins TRBV11-2 to TRBJ2-7; no definite D call. In nucleotides, the CDR3 is TGTGCCAGCAGCCCCCGACTTTCCGCCTACGAGCAGTACTTC. Amino acids: CASSPRLSAYEQYF.